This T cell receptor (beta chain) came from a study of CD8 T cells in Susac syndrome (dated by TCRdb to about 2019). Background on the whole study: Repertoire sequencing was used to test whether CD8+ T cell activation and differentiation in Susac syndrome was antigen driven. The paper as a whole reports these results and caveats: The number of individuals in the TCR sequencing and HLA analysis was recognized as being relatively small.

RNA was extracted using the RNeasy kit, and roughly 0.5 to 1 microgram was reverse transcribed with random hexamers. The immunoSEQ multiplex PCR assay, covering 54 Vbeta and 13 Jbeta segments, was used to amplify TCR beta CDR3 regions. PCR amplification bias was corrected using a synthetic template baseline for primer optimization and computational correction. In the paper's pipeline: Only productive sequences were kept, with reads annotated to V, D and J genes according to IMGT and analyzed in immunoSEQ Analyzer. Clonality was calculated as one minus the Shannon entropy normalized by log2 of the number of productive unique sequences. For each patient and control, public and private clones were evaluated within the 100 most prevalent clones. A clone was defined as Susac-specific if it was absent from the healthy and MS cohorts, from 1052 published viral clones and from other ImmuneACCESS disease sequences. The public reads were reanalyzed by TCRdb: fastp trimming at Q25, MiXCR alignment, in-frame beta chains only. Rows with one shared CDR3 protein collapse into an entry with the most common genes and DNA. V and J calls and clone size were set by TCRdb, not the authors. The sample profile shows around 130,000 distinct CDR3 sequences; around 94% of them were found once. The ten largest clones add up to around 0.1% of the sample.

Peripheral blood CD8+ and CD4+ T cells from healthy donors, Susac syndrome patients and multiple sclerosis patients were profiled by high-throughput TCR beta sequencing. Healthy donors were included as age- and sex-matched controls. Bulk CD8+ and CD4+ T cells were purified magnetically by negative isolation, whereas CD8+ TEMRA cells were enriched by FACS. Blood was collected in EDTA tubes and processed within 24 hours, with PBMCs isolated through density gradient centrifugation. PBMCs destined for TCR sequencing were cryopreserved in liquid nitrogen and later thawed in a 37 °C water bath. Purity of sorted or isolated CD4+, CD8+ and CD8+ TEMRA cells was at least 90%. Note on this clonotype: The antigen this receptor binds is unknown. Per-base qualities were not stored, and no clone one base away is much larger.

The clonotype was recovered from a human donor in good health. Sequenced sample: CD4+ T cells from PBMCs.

The DNA is TGTGCCTCCTGGGTCAACTATGGCTACACCTTC. Translated, this gives CASWVNYGYTF. The chain is encoded by TRBV7-9 joined to TRBJ1-2, with the D gene not confidently named. The CDR1 and CDR2 encoded by the germline V gene (reference sequence) are SEHNR and FQNEAQ. There are 11 amino acids in the CDR3, from cysteine to phenylalanine inclusive. Of the read, only the CDR3 DNA is kept; its 33 bases are in frame from base 1. Relative to germline, V is 11 bases shorter and J is 2 bases shorter, with 9 bases between their ends.